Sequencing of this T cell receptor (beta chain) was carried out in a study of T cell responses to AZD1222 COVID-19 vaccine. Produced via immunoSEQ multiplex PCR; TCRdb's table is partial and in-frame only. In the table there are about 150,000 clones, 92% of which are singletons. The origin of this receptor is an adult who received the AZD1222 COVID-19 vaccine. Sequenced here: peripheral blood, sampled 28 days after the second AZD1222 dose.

Here the CDR3 reads CASSPEGRGSNQPQHF. CDR3 nucleotides: TGTGCCAGTAGTCCGGAGGGGAGGGGGTCAAATCAGCCCCAGCATTTT. V and J are TRBV19 and TRBJ1-5, with D perhaps matching TRBD1 (6 bases). With 5 bases removed from V and 4 bases from J, the gap between germline ends came to 18 bases. The CDR3 spans 16 residues. Germline CDR1 reads LNHDA; CDR2 reads SQIVND (reference sequence).